Listed below are T cell receptor beta chains from one sample, sequenced in a study of blood T cell repertoires in COVID-19. Clones were read by immunoSEQ multiplex PCR, and TCRdb kept only the in-frame ones, dropping some. The repertoire holds some 170,000 clones, with 85% to 90% as singletons. Sequenced: PBMCs or T cells enriched from blood (not recorded which). The source of these receptors is a man aged 40-49 years who had recovered from COVID-19. CDR3s include the opening cysteine and the closing phenylalanine or tryptophan. The D gene is left open where the match is weak. Part of the rows lack a size; the others show once, few, many or a class for expanded clones.

TRBJ1-1 | TRBV28 | NA | NA | 15 | CASSLQAGLHTEAFF | TGTGCCAGCAGTTTACAGGCAGGGCTCCACACTGAAGCTTTCTTT
TRBJ1-2 | TRBV30 | NA | NA | 13 | CAWSVAGSGGYTF | TGTGCCTGGAGTGTTGCGGGGAGCGGTGGCTACACCTTC
TRBJ1-2 | TRBV4-1 | NA | NA | 18 | CASSQERLVVFGSHGYTF | TGCGCCAGCAGCCAAGAAAGGCTTGTAGTCTTCGGGAGCCATGGCTACACCTTC
TRBJ1-2 | TRBV3-1/TRBV3-2 | NA | NA | 14 | CASSQGRENYGYTF | TGTGCCAGCAGCCAGGGCAGGGAAAACTATGGCTACACCTTC
TRBJ2-1 | TRBV2 | TRBD2 | NA | 15 | CASSSSGRDYNEQFF | TGTGCCAGCAGTTCTAGCGGGAGGGACTACAATGAGCAGTTCTTC
TRBJ2-1 | TRBV3-1/TRBV3-2 | TRBD2 | NA | 17 | CASSPAGAGGPSNEQFF | TGTGCCAGCAGCCCCGCTGGAGCGGGAGGGCCCAGCAATGAGCAGTTCTTC
TRBJ1-3 | TRBV15 | NA | NA | 16 | CATSSDTAQSGNTIYF | TGTGCCACCAGCAGCGACACCGCTCAATCTGGAAACACCATATATTTT
TRBJ2-2 | TRBV6-4 | TRBD2 | NA | 16 | CASSDSTSLKTGELFF | TGTGCCAGCAGTGACTCGACTAGCCTAAAGACGGGGGAGCTGTTTTTT
TRBJ2-1 | TRBV5-4 | TRBD1 | once | 16 | CASSPYTGQKNNEQFF | TGTGCCAGCAGCCCGTACACGGGACAGAAAAACAATGAGCAGTTCTTC
TRBJ2-5 | TRBV19 | NA | NA | 13 | CASSIGPLGTQYF | TGTGCCAGTAGTATCGGTCCCCTAGGCACCCAGTACTTC
TRBJ1-1 | TRBV7-9 | NA | NA | 16 | CASSLEGDTRRTEAFF | TGTGCCAGCAGCTTAGAGGGGGACACACGGCGGACTGAAGCTTTCTTT
TRBJ2-2 | TRBV7-2 | TRBD1 | few | 16 | CASSLGDRGPTGELFF | TGTGCCAGCAGCTTAGGGGACAGGGGGCCAACCGGGGAGCTGTTTTTT
TRBJ1-4 | TRBV27 | NA | NA | 16 | CASSLYWPDSNEKLFF | TGTGCCAGCAGTTTATATTGGCCCGACAGTAATGAAAAACTGTTTTTT
TRBJ1-5 | TRBV27 | NA | NA | 15 | CASSLSGTSDQPQHF | TGTGCCAGCAGTTTAAGCGGGACCTCTGATCAGCCCCAGCATTTT
TRBJ1-4 | TRBV30 | NA | NA | 15 | CAWSVRGGGSEKLFF | TGTGCCTGGAGTGTACGTGGGGGCGGTTCTGAAAAACTGTTTTTT
TRBJ1-3 | TRBV6-5 | NA | NA | 14 | CASRGEGTGNTIYF | TGTGCCAGCCGAGGGGAGGGAACTGGAAACACCATATATTTT
TRBJ1-3 | TRBV28 | NA | NA | 14 | CASSSGAPGNTIYF | TGTGCCAGCAGTTCGGGAGCGCCTGGAAACACCATATATTTT
TRBJ1-6 | TRBV14 | NA | NA | 18 | CASSQDVGERSYNSPLHF | TGTGCCAGCAGCCAAGATGTCGGGGAACGGTCCTATAATTCACCCCTCCACTTT
TRBJ2-3 | TRBV2 | NA | NA | 14 | CASIPTPYTDTQYF | TGTGCCAGCATCCCGACTCCGTACACAGATACGCAGTATTTT
TRBJ2-7 | TRBV11-2 | NA | NA | 14 | CASSLGQVTYEQYF | TGTGCCAGCAGCTTAGGGCAGGTGACCTACGAGCAGTACTTC
TRBJ1-5 | TRBV6-6 | TRBD1 | NA | 15 | CASSFGTGGNQPQHF | TGTGCCAGCAGTTTCGGGACAGGGGGCAATCAGCCCCAGCATTTT
TRBJ1-2 | TRBV3-1/TRBV3-2 | NA | NA | 14 | CASAEGQINYGYTF | TGTGCCAGCGCGGAGGGGCAGATTAACTATGGCTACACCTTC
TRBJ2-3 | TRBV9 | NA | NA | 16 | CASSQGLADYTDTQYF | TGTGCCAGCAGCCAGGGGCTAGCGGACTACACAGATACGCAGTATTTT
TRBJ1-2 | TRBV5-1 | TRBD1 | many | 15 | CASSLMTGMNGGYTF | TGCGCCAGCAGCTTAATGACAGGGATGAATGGTGGCTACACCTTC
TRBJ1-1 | TRBV3-1/TRBV3-2 | NA | NA | 12 | CASSGYNTEAFF | TGTGCCAGCTCCGGTTATAACACTGAAGCTTTCTTT
TRBJ1-1 | TRBV7-8 | TRBD1 | NA | 15 | CASSTDRGMNTEAFF | TGTGCCAGCAGCACGGACAGGGGGATGAACACTGAAGCTTTCTTT
TRBJ1-4 | TRBV5-1 | NA | NA | 16 | CASRSGEEATNEKLFF | TGCGCCAGCCGGTCGGGGGAGGAGGCGACTAATGAAAAACTGTTTTTT
TRBJ2-7 | TRBV29-1 | TRBD2 | few | 13 | CSVVLAGPYEQYF | TGCAGCGTTGTCCTAGCGGGACCCTACGAGCAGTACTTC
TRBJ2-3 | TRBV7-9 | NA | NA | 15 | CASSNTRGMRDTQYF | TGTGCCAGCAGCAACACCAGGGGAATGCGGGATACGCAGTATTTT
TRBJ2-5 | TRBV5-1 | NA | NA | 15 | CASRRSGGGGETQYF | TGCGCCAGCAGACGGTCAGGGGGAGGAGGAGAGACCCAGTACTTC
TRBJ1-1 | TRBV4-1 | NA | NA | 15 | CASSQEGRGWTEAFF | TGCGCCAGCAGCCAAGAGGGAAGGGGATGGACTGAAGCTTTCTTT
TRBJ1-5 | TRBV30 | TRBD1 | NA | 13 | CAWTGQGDQPQHF | TGTGCCTGGACCGGACAGGGAGATCAGCCCCAGCATTTT
TRBJ2-5 | TRBV12-3/TRBV12-4 | TRBD2 | NA | 13 | CASTLFSGGAVYF | TGTGCCAGCACCTTATTTAGCGGGGGGGCCGTTTACTTC
TRBJ1-5 | TRBV19 | TRBD1 | once | 16 | CASSIEQGAGNQPQHF | TGTGCCAGTAGTATAGAGCAGGGGGCGGGCAATCAGCCCCAGCATTTT
TRBJ1-2 | TRBV6-5 | TRBD1 | NA | 15 | CASSYWATGDYGYTF | TGTGCCAGCAGTTACTGGGCCACAGGGGACTATGGCTACACCTTC
TRBJ2-1 | TRBV7-6 | TRBD2 | NA | 17 | CASSSQAGVSSYNEQFF | TGTGCCAGCAGCTCTCAGGCGGGGGTTAGCTCCTACAATGAGCAGTTCTTC
TRBJ1-2 | TRBV5-1 | NA | NA | 13 | CASSLAQGNGYTF | TGCGCCAGCAGCTTGGCACAGGGAAATGGCTACACCTTC
TRBJ2-1 | TRBV11-1 | TRBD2 | NA | 14 | CASSASGSRHEQFF | TGTGCCAGCAGCGCCAGCGGGAGTAGGCATGAGCAGTTCTTC
TRBJ1-3 | TRBV5-6 | NA | NA | 14 | CASSWATSGNTIYF | TGTGCCAGCAGCTGGGCAACCTCTGGAAACACCATATATTTT
TRBJ1-1 | TRBV9 | NA | NA | 13 | CASSPPENTEAFF | TGTGCCAGCAGCCCGCCAGAGAACACTGAAGCTTTCTTT
TRBJ2-7 | TRBV19 | TRBD1 | NA | 14 | CASSRLDRGYEQYF | TGTGCCAGTAGTCGGCTGGACAGGGGTTACGAGCAGTACTTC
TRBJ2-1 | TRBV24-1 | NA | NA | 15 | CATSETGLNLNEQFF | TGTGCCACCAGTGAAACAGGGCTAAATCTCAATGAGCAGTTCTTC
TRBJ2-5 | TRBV11-2 | NA | once | 13 | CASSLGQGETQYF | TGTGCCAGCAGCTTGGGGCAGGGGGAGACCCAGTACTTC
TRBJ2-3 | TRBV30 | TRBD2 | NA | 14 | CAWLAGGGADTQYF | TGTGCCTGGTTAGCGGGGGGGGGCGCAGATACGCAGTATTTT
TRBJ1-1 | TRBV12-3/TRBV12-4 | NA | few | 11 | CASSLDRKAFF | TGTGCCAGCAGCCTTGACAGAAAAGCTTTCTTT
TRBJ1-1 | TRBV7-9 | NA | NA | 12 | CASSPPGESAFF | TGTGCCAGCAGCCCCCCCGGGGAATCTGCTTTCTTT
TRBJ1-4 | TRBV7-2 | NA | NA | 14 | CASSLIWGHEKLFF | TGTGCCAGCAGCTTAATCTGGGGCCATGAAAAACTGTTTTTT
TRBJ1-5 | TRBV6-5 | TRBD1 | NA | 13 | CASSPRDSRPQHF | TGTGCCAGCAGTCCCCGGGACAGTAGGCCCCAGCATTTT
TRBJ1-5 | TRBV19 | NA | few | 14 | CASSTGTSYQPQHF | TGTGCCAGTAGTACTGGGACATCTTATCAGCCCCAGCATTTT
TRBJ1-2 | TRBV27 | TRBD1 | once | 14 | CASQSGTGTYGYTF | TGTGCCAGCCAATCCGGGACAGGGACCTATGGCTACACCTTC
TRBJ1-5 | TRBV6-5 | TRBD1 | NA | 14 | CASSYATGDQPQHF | TGTGCCAGCAGTTACGCCACAGGGGATCAGCCCCAGCATTTT
TRBJ2-4 | TRBV7-3 | NA | NA | 17 | CASSPTGNSLAKNIQYF | TGTGCCAGCAGCCCGACAGGAAATAGCTTAGCCAAAAACATTCAGTACTTC
TRBJ1-1 | TRBV4-1 | NA | NA | 14 | CASSQQQGNTEAFF | TGCGCCAGCAGCCAACAACAGGGGAACACTGAAGCTTTCTTT
TRBJ1-5 | TRBV19 | NA | NA | 15 | CASSMLGGYNQPQHF | TGTGCCAGTAGTATGTTAGGAGGATACAATCAGCCCCAGCATTTT
TRBJ1-2 | TRBV6-6 | NA | NA | 13 | CASKHPGNYGYTF | TGTGCCAGCAAACATCCGGGGAACTATGGCTACACCTTC